This T cell receptor beta chain was identified during a study of blood T cell repertoires in COVID-19. Study overall: In each case, the material was cDNA or gDNA derived from T cells, B-cell-depleted T cells, or PBMCs.

Some clones are missing from TCRdb's copy, which holds only in-frame ones; the method was immunoSEQ multiplex PCR. The data show about 280,000 clones, with 88% seen just once and roughly 12% held by the top ten. V was shortened by 3 bases and J by 6 bases, with 15 bases between the two germline ends. Germline V CDR1 and CDR2: WSHSY, SAAADI. The length of the CDR3 is 14 residues. Patients at the Seattle site were enrolled during active infection and followed longitudinally. The chain couples TRBV10-2 to TRBJ2-7; tentative D call: TRBD1 (6 bases). The receptor comes from a woman aged 25-40 years with COVID-19, enrolled during active disease. The sample was peripheral blood. The CDR3 loop reads CASSDEATGSEQYF. The CDR3, as DNA: TGCGCCAGCAGTGACGAGGCTACAGGGTCCGAGCAGTACTTC.